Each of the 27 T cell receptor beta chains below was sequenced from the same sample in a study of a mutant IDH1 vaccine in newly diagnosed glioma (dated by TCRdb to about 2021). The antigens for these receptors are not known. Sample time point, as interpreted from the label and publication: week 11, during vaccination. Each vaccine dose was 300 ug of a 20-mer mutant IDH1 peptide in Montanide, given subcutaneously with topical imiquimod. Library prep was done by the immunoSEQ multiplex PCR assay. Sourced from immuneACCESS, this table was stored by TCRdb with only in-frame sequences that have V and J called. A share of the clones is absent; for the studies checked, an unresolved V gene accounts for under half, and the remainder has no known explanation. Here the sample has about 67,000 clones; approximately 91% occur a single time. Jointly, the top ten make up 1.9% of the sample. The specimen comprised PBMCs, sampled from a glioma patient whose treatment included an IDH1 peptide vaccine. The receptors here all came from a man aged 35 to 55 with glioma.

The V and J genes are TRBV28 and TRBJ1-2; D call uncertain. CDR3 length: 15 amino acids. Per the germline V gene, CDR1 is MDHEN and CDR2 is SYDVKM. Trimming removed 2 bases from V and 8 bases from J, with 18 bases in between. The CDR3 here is CASSLTAPSVRGYTF. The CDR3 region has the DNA TGTGCCAGCAGTTTAACCGCGCCCTCAGTACGCGGCTACACCTTC.

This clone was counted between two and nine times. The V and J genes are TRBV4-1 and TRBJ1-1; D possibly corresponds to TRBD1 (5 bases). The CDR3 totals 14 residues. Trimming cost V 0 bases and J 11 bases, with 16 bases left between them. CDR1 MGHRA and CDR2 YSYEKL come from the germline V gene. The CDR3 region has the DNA TGCGCCAGCAGCCAAGATATCGGGGCATACGGCGCTTTCTTT. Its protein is CASSQDIGAYGAFF.

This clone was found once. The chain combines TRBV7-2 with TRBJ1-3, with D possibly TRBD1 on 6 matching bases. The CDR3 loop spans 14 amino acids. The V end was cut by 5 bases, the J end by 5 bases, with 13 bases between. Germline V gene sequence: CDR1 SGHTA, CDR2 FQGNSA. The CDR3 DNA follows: TGTGCCAGCAGCCAACGGACAGCGCGAAACACCATATATTTT. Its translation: CASSQRTARNTIYF.

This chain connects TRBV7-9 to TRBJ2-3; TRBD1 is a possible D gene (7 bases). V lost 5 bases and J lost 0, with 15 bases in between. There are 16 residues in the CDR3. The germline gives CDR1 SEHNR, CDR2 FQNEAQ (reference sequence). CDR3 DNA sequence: TGTGCCAGCAGCCGCGGGACAGCAACAAGCACAGATACGCAGTATTTT. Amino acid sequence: CASSRGTATSTDTQYF.

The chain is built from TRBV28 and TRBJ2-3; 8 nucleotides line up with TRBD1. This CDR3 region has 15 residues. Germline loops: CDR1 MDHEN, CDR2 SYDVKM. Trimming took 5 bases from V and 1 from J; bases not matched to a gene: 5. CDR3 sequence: CASSATGAGTDTQYF. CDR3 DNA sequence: TGTGCCAGCAGTGCGACAGGGGCAGGCACAGATACGCAGTATTTT.

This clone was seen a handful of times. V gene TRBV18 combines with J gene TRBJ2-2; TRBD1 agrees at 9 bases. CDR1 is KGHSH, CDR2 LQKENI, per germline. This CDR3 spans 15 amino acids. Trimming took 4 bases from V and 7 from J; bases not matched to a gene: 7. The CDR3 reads CASSLQGATGGELFF. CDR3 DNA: TGTGCCAGCTCACTACAGGGGGCGACAGGCGGGGAGCTGTTTTTT. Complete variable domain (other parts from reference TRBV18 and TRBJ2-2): NAGVMQNPRHLVRRRGQEARLRCSPMKGHSHVYWYRQLPEEGLKFMVYLQKENIIDESGMPKERFSAEFPKEGPSILRIQQVVRGDSAAYFCASSLQGATGGELFFGEGSRLTVL.

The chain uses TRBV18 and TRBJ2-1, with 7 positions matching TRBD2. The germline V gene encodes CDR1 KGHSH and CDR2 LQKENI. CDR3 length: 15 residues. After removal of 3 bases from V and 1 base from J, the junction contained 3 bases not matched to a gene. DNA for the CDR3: TGTGCCAGCTCACCCCGGGGGGAATCCTACAATGAGCAGTTCTTC. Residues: CASSPRGESYNEQFF. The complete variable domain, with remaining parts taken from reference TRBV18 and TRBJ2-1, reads NAGVMQNPRHLVRRRGQEARLRCSPMKGHSHVYWYRQLPEEGLKFMVYLQKENIIDESGMPKERFSAEFPKEGPSILRIQQVVRGDSAAYFCASSPRGESYNEQFFGPGTRLTVL.

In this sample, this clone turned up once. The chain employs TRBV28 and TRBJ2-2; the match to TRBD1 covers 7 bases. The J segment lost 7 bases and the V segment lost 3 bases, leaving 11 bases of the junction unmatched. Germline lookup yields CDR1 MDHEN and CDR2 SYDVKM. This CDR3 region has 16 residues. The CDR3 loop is CASSFPASGQHGELFF. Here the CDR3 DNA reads TGTGCCAGCAGTTTCCCCGCATCGGGACAGCACGGGGAGCTGTTTTTT.

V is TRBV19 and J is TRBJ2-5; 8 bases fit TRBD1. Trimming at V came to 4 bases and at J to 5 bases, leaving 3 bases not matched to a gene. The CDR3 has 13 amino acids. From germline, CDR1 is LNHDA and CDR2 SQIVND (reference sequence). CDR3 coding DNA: TGTGCCAGTAGTAGACAGGGGCTGGAGACCCAGTACTTC. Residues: CASSRQGLETQYF.

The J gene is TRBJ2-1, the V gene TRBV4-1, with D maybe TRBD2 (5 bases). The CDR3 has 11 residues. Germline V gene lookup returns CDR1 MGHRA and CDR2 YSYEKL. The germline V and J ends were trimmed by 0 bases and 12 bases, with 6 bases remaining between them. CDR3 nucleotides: TGCGCCAGCAGCCAAGAACGGGGGCAGTTCTTC. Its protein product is CASSQERGQFF.

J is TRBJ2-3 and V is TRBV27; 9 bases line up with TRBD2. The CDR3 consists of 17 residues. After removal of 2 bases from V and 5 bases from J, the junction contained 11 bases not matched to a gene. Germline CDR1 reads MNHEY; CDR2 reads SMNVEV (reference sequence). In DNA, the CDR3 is TGTGCCAGCAGTTTAGCCGGCGGGAGGGCCTTAAGAGATACGCAGTATTTT. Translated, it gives CASSLAGGRALRDTQYF.

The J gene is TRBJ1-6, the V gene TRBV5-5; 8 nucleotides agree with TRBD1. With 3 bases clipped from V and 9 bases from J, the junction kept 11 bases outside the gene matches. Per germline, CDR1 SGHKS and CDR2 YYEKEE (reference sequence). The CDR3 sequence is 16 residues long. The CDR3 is CASSSIATGGSSPLHF. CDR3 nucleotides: TGTGCCAGCAGCTCCATAGCCACAGGGGGTTCTTCACCCCTCCACTTT.

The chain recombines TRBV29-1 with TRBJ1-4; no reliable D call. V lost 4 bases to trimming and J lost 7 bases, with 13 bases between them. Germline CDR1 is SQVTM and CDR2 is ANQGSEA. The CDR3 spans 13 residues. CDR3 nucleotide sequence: TGCAGCGTTGGGGGTGTTCAGGCTGAAAAACTGTTTTTT. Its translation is CSVGGVQAEKLFF.

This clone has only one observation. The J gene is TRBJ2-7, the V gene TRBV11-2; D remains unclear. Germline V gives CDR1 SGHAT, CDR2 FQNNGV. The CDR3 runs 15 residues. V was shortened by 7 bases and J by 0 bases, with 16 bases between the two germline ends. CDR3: CASTLAAADSYEQYV. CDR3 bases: TGTGCCAGCACCCTCGCCGCGGCAGACTCCTACGAGCAGTACGTC.

CDR3 DNA: TGTGCCAGCAGCGTAGCTGCAGGGGGTAACTATGGCTACACCTTC. Translation gives CASSVAAGGNYGYTF. The rearrangement uses TRBV9 and TRBJ1-2; 7 bases align to TRBD1. J gave up 1 base and V 0 bases, and 3 bases lay outside the gene matches. The CDR3 totals 15 residues. Germline V gene sequence: CDR1 SGDLS, CDR2 YYNGEE. The full variable domain, its missing parts supplied by reference TRBV9 and TRBJ1-2, is DSGVTQTPKHLITATGQRVTLRCSPRSGDLSVYWYQQSLDQGLQFLIQYYNGEERAKGNILERFSAQQFPDLHSELNLSSLELGDSALYFCASSVAAGGNYGYTFGSGTRLTVV.

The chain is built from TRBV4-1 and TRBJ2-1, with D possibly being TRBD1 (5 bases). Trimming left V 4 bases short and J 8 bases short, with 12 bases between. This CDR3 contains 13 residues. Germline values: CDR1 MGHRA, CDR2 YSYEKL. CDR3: CASSLWWGDEQFF. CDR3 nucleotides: TGCGCCAGCAGCCTGTGGTGGGGCGATGAGCAGTTCTTC.

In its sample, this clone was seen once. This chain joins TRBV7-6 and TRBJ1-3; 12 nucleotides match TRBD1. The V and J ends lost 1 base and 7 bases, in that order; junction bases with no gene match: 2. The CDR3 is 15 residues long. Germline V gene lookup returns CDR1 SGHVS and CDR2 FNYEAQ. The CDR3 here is CASSLGGTGGNTIYF. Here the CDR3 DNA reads TGTGCCAGCAGCTTAGGAGGGACAGGGGGCAACACCATATATTTT. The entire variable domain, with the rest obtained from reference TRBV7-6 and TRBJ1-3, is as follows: GAGVSQSPRYKVTKRGQDVALRCDPISGHVSLYWYRQALGQGPEFLTYFNYEAQQDKSGLPNDRFSAERPEGSISTLTIQRTEQRDSAMYRCASSLGGTGGNTIYFGEGSWLTVV.

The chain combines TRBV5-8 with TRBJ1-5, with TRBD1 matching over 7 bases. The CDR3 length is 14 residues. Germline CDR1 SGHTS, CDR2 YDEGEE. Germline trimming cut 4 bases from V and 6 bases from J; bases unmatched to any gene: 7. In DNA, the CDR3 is TGTGCCAGCAGCAGGACAGGTCCAACTCAGCCCCAGCATTTT. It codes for CASSRTGPTQPQHF.

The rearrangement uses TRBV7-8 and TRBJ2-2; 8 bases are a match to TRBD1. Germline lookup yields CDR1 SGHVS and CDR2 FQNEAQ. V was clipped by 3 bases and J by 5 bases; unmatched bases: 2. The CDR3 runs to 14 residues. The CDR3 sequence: CASSFRQGTGELFF. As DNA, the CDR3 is TGTGCCAGCAGCTTTAGACAGGGGACCGGGGAGCTGTTTTTT. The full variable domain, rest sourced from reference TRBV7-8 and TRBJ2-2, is GAGVSQSPRYKVAKRGQDVALRCDPISGHVSLFWYQQALGQGPEFLTYFQNEAQLDKSGLPSDRFFAERPEGSVSTLKIQRTQQEDSAVYLCASSFRQGTGELFFGEGSRLTVL.

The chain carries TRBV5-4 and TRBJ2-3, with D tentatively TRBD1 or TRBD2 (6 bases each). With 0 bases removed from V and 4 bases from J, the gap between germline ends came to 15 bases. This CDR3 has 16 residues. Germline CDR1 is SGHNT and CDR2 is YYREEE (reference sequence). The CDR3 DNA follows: TGTGCCAGCAGCTTGGCCCGGGGGCGATCTTCAGATACGCAGTATTTT. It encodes CASSLARGRSSDTQYF.

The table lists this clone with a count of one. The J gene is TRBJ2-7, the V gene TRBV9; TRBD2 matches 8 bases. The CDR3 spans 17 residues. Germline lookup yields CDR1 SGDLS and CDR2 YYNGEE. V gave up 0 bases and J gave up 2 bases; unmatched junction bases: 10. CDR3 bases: TGTGCCAGCAGCGTAGCACCAGCGGGAGTGGGGACCTACGAGCAGTACTTC. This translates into CASSVAPAGVGTYEQYF.

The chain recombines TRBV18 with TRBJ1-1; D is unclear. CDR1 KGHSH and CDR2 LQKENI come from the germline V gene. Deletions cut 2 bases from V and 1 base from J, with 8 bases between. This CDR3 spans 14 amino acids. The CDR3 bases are TGTGCCAGCTCACCAGGGATTACGAACACTGAAGCTTTCTTT. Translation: CASSPGITNTEAFF.

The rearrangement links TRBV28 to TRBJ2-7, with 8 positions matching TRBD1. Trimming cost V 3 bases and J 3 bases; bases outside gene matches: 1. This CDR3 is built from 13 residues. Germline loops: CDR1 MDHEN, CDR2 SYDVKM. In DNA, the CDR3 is TGTGCCAGCAGTTTTACAGGGGGCTACGAGCAGTACTTC. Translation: CASSFTGGYEQYF.

This chain's CDR3 is CASSLAAYQETQYF. DNA of the CDR3: TGCGCCAGCAGCTTGGCGGCGTACCAAGAGACCCAGTACTTC. This rearrangement joins TRBV5-1 to TRBJ2-5; D ambiguous. V lost 0 bases and J 0 bases, leaving 6 bases between the germline ends. The CDR3 is 14 amino acids. Germline V gene lookup returns CDR1 SGHRS and CDR2 YFSETQ. Complete variable domain (other parts from reference TRBV5-1 and TRBJ2-5): KAGVTQTPRYLIKTRGQQVTLSCSPISGHRSVSWYQQTPGQGLQFLFEYFSETQRNKGNFPGRFSGRQFSNSRSEMNVSTLELGDSALYLCASSLAAYQETQYFGPGTRLLVL.

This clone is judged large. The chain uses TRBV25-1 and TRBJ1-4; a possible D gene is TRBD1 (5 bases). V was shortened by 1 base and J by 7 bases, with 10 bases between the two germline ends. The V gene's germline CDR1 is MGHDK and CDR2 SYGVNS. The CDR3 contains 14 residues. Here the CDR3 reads CASSESGSGEKLFF. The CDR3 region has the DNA TGTGCCAGCAGTGAATCAGGGAGTGGTGAAAAACTGTTTTTT.

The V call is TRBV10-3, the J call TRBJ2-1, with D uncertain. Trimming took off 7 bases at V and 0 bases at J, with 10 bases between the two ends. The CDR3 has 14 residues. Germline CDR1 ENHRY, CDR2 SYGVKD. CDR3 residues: CAIMGGFSYNEQFF. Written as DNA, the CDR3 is TGTGCCATCATGGGCGGCTTCTCCTACAATGAGCAGTTCTTC.

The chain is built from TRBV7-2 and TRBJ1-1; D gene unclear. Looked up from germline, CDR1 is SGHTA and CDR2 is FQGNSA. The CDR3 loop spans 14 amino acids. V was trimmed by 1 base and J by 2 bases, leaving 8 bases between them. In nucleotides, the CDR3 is TGTGCCAGCAGCTTAGTTGAAGGTAACACTGAAGCTTTCTTT. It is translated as CASSLVEGNTEAFF.